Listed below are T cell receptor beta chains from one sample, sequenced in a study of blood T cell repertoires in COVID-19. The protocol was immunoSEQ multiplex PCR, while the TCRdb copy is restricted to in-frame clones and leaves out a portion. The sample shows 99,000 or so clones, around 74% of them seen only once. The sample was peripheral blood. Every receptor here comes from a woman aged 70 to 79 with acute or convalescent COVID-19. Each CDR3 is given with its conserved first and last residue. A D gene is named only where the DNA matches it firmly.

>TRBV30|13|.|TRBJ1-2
TGTGCCTGGAGTGGGTCAGGCGTTAAGGACTACACCTTC
CAWSGSGVKDYTF
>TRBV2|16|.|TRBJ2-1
TGTGCCAGCAGTAAGGAGGCCGGGGTCGGAAACAATGAGCAGTTCTTC
CASSKEAGVGNNEQFF
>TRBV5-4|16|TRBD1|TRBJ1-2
TGTGCCAGCAGCTTGGGGCCTACAGGGGCCCTCAGTGGCTACACCTTC
CASSLGPTGALSGYTF
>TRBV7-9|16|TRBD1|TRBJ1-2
TGTGCCAGCAGCTTAAGGACCAGGGGGACAGTTAATGGCTACACCTTC
CASSLRTRGTVNGYTF
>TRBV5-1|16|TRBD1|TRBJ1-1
TGCGCCAGCAGCTTGGAGGGACAGGGGACGGGAACTGAAGCTTTCTTT
CASSLEGQGTGTEAFF
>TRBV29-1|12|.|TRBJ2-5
TGCAGCGTTGGGGGGGTCCCAGAGACCCAGTACTTC
CSVGGVPETQYF
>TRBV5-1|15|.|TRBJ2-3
TGCGCCAGCAGCCGGACAGGAGGGAACACAGATACGCAGTATTTT
CASSRTGGNTDTQYF
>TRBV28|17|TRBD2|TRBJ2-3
TGTGCCAGCAGTTTAACCGGGACTAGCCCTTCCACAGATACGCAGTATTTT
CASSLTGTSPSTDTQYF
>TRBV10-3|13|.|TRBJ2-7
TGTGCCATCGGGCGGGGAGGCACCTACGAGCAGTACTTC
CAIGRGGTYEQYF
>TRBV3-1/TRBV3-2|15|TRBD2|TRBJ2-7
TGTGCCAGCAGCCAGGTAGTGGCGGGGGGTTACGAGCAGTACTTC
CASSQVVAGGYEQYF
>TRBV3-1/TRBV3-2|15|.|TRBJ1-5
TGTGCCAGCAGCCACGGAAGCGGTGGCAATCAGCCCCAGCATTTT
CASSHGSGGNQPQHF
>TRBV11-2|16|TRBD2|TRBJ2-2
TGTGCCAGCAGCCCCTTAAGCGGGGGGGCCCCCGGGGAGCTGTTTTTT
CASSPLSGGAPGELFF